This TCR beta chain was recovered during a study of blood T cell repertoires in COVID-19. Libraries were prepared by immunoSEQ multiplex PCR; TCRdb keeps only in-frame clonotypes and omits some of them. This table holds around 300,000 clones, just over 90% found once. The CDR3 runs to 18 residues. Losses at the gene ends were 5 bases for V and 4 bases for J; bases not matched to a gene: 10. The germline gives CDR1 MNHNY, CDR2 SVGAGI (reference sequence). The J gene is TRBJ2-6, the V gene TRBV6-6; the match to TRBD1 covers 11 bases. The sequence came from a woman aged 25 to 39 with COVID-19, enrolled during active disease. The sequenced sample consisted of peripheral blood. DNA for the CDR3: TGTGCCAGCAGTCCGGGACAGGGGGAAACTCTGGGGGCCAACGTCCTGACTTTC. It encodes CASSPGQGETLGANVLTF.